Listed below are T cell receptor beta chains from one sample, sequenced in a study of T cells in localized non-small cell lung cancer. Sequenced by immunoSEQ multiplex PCR; TCRdb stores in-frame clones only, minus some. This sample has 20,000 to 25,000 clones, with roughly 90% found just once. Sequencing used peripheral blood, obtained before any cancer treatment. All receptors derive from a male donor older than 55 with stage I squamous cell lung carcinoma. Both conserved end residues are part of each CDR3. The D gene is left open where the match is weak. The size entry is marked missing in some rows and otherwise reads once, few, many or a size class.

>NA|TRBJ1-3|NA|TRBV30
TGTGCCTGGAGTCCAGGGTGGGACTCTGGAAACACCATATATTTT
CAWSPGWDSGNTIYF
>NA|TRBJ2-7|NA|TRBV6-5
TGTGCCGTAGCCGAGGGGGGGCGCTACGAGCAGTACTTC
CAVAEGGRYEQYF
>NA|TRBJ1-5|NA|TRBV5-6
TGTGCCAGCAGCTTCGGGCAGGGTGGTTACAATCAGCCCCAGCATTTT
CASSFGQGGYNQPQHF
>TRBD1|TRBJ2-7|NA|TRBV6-6
TGTGCCAGCAGTTACTCCGGGACAGGGTACTCCGAGCAGTACTTC
CASSYSGTGYSEQYF
>TRBD2|TRBJ2-1|NA|TRBV10-3
TGTGCCATCAGTGATTATGGCGGGGGGGCAACGGATGAGCAGTTCTTC
CAISDYGGGATDEQFF
>NA|TRBJ1-1|once|TRBV7-2
TGTGCCAGCAGCTTAAGGAGGGGTAGGGACACTGAAGCTTTCTTT
CASSLRRGRDTEAFF
>NA|TRBJ2-5|NA|TRBV19
TGTGCCAGTAGGTTGGCAGGGGCTAAAGAGACCCAGTACTTC
CASRLAGAKETQYF
>TRBD1|TRBJ1-2|few|TRBV30
TGTGCCTTTACAGGGGCGGGCTATGGCTACACCTTC
CAFTGAGYGYTF
>NA|TRBJ1-2|NA|TRBV7-2
TGTGCCAGCAGCTTAGTTTGGCAGGGAGGTGGCTACACCTTC
CASSLVWQGGGYTF
>NA|TRBJ2-1|NA|TRBV7-8
TGTGCCAGCAGCGTCGCCGGGATATACAATGAGCAGTTCTTC
CASSVAGIYNEQFF
>NA|TRBJ1-5|few|TRBV2
TGTGCCAGCCGACGAAGGGTCGATCAGCCCCAGCATTTT
CASRRRVDQPQHF
>NA|TRBJ1-1|NA|TRBV25-1
TGTGCCAGCAGTGATCCGCAGGGGCGCGTGAACACTGAAGCTTTCTTT
CASSDPQGRVNTEAFF
>NA|TRBJ1-2|NA|TRBV5-5
TGTGCCAGCAGCTTGGAAGCGGGACAAGGCTATGGCTACACCTTC
CASSLEAGQGYGYTF
>NA|TRBJ1-2|NA|TRBV19
TGTGCCAGTTATTATACAGGGAATGGCTACACCTTC
CASYYTGNGYTF
>TRBD1|TRBJ1-2|NA|TRBV12-5
TGTGCTAGTGGTCTTATGACAGGGTACGGCTACACCTTC
CASGLMTGYGYTF
>NA|TRBJ1-1|NA|TRBV11-3
TGTGCCAGCAGCTTAAAGGGTGAAACTGAAGCTTTCTTT
CASSLKGETEAFF
>NA|TRBJ2-4|NA|TRBV19
TGTGCCAGTAGTACGGCCACCTTAGCCAAAAACATTCAGTACTTC
CASSTATLAKNIQYF
>NA|TRBJ2-4|NA|TRBV5-4
TGTGCCAGCAGCTTGGCCGGCGCTGAAAACATTCAGTACTTC
CASSLAGAENIQYF
>NA|TRBJ1-1|NA|TRBV2
TGTGCCAGCAGTGTGTCCCGGACGAACACTGAAGCTTTCTTT
CASSVSRTNTEAFF
>NA|TRBJ1-1|NA|TRBV10-2
TGCGCCAGCAAAAGGTCCACTGAAGCTTTCTTT
CASKRSTEAFF
>NA|TRBJ1-4|NA|TRBV5-5
TGTGCCAGCAGCTCTCTACTTGCAACTAATGAAAAACTGTTTTTT
CASSSLLATNEKLFF
>TRBD1|TRBJ1-6|NA|TRBV4-3
TGCGCCAGCAGCCAAGATCTAACAGGGGAAGGCTCCTATAATTCACCCCTCCACTTT
CASSQDLTGEGSYNSPLHF
>NA|TRBJ2-7|NA|TRBV5-1
TGCGCCAGCAGCTTGGCCTCAGGGGCTACCTCCTACGAGCAGTACTTC
CASSLASGATSYEQYF
>TRBD2|TRBJ2-2|once|TRBV2
TGTGCCAGCAGTCCCCGGACTAGCGGAAACACCGGGGAGCTGTTTTTT
CASSPRTSGNTGELFF
>NA|TRBJ2-7|NA|TRBV28
TGTGCCAGCAGTTTCGGCTCCTACGAGCAGTACTTC
CASSFGSYEQYF
>NA|TRBJ2-7|NA|TRBV14
TGTGCCAGCAGCCACCCACCCGACGGAAAGAGCTACGAGCAGTACTTC
CASSHPPDGKSYEQYF
>TRBD2|TRBJ2-7|NA|TRBV5-1
TGCGCCAGCAGCTCGACCCGACTAGCGGGGACCTCCTACGAGCAGTACTTC
CASSSTRLAGTSYEQYF
>NA|TRBJ1-1|NA|TRBV4-1
TGCGCCAGCAGCCAAGGCGAGGTGAACACTGAAGCTTTCTTT
CASSQGEVNTEAFF
>TRBD1|TRBJ2-7|NA|TRBV28
TGTGCCAGCAGTAGGATTCGAGACCGGGACAGGGGGTCCGAGCAGTACTTC
CASSRIRDRDRGSEQYF
>NA|TRBJ2-1|NA|TRBV5-1
TGCGCCAGCAGCTTTGGAACAGGGTTCTACAATGAGCAGTTCTTC
CASSFGTGFYNEQFF
>TRBD1|TRBJ1-1|NA|TRBV27
TGTGCCAGCCAAAGGGGGCTGAACACTGAAGCTTTCTTT
CASQRGLNTEAFF
>TRBD1|TRBJ1-5|NA|TRBV5-1
TGCGCCAGCAGCTTGGAGTCAGGGGGAAATCAGCCCCAGCATTTT
CASSLESGGNQPQHF
>NA|TRBJ2-7|NA|TRBV30
TGTGCCTGGAGTGTAAAGGGGGTCATCTACGAGCAGTACTTC
CAWSVKGVIYEQYF
>NA|TRBJ1-5|NA|TRBV6-5
TGTGCCAGCAGTATAGGGGGGAGCAATCAGCCCCAGCATTTT
CASSIGGSNQPQHF
>NA|TRBJ1-2|few|TRBV5-4
TGTGCCAGCAGCTTGGACGGGTTCTATGGCTACACCTTC
CASSLDGFYGYTF
>TRBD1|TRBJ2-2|once|TRBV10-1
TGCGCCAGCAGTGATCTGGGGGCAGGGGGTGCATTGAACACCGGGGAGCTGTTTTTT
CASSDLGAGGALNTGELFF
>NA|TRBJ2-1|NA|TRBV5-1
TGCGCCAGCAGCTTAGGACGGCTCTACAATGAGCAGTTCTTC
CASSLGRLYNEQFF
>NA|TRBJ1-1|NA|TRBV7-3
TGTGCCAGCAGCCCGAATACGGTAGGGGACACTGAAGCTTTCTTT
CASSPNTVGDTEAFF
>NA|TRBJ1-2|few|TRBV18
TGTGCCAGCTCACCATCGTACGGCCACTATGGCTACACCTTC
CASSPSYGHYGYTF
>NA|TRBJ1-1|NA|TRBV27
TGTGCCAGCAGTAGGGGGGGGGCAATCACTGAAGCTTTCTTT
CASSRGGAITEAFF